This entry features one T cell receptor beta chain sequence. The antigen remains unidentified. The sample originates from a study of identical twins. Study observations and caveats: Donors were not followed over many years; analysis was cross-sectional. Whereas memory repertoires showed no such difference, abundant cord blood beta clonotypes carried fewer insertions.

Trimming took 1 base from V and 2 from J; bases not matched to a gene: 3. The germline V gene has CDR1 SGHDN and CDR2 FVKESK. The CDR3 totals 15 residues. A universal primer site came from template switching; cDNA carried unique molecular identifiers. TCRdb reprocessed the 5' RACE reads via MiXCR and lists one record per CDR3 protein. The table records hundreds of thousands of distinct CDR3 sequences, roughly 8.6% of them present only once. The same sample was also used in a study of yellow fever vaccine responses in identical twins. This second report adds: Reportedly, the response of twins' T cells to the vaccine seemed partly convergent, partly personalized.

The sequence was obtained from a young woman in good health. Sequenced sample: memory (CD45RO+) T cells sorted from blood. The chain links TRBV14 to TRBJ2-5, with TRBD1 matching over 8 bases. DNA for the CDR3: TGTGCCAGCAGCCAAGTCAGGGGGCGGCAAGAGACCCAGTACTTC. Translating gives CASSQVRGRQETQYF.